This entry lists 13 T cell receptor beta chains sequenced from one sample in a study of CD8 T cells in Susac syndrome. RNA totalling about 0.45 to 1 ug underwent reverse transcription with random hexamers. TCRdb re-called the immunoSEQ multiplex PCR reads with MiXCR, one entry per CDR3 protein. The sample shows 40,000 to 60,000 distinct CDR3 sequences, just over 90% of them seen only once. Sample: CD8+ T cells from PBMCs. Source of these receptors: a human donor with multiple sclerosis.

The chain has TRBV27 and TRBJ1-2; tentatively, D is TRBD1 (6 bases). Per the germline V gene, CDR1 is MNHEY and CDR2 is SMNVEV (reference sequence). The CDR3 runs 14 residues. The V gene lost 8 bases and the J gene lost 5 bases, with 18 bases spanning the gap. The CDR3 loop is CASANTGTPYGYTF. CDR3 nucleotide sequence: TGTGCCAGCGCAAATACCGGGACACCTTATGGCTACACCTTC.

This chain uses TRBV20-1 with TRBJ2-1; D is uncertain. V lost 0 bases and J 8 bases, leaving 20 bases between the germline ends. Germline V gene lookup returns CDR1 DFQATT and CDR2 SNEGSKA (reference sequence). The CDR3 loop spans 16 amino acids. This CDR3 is CSARDLELTPSDEQFF. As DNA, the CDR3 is TGCAGTGCTAGAGATCTAGAGCTCACCCCCTCCGATGAGCAGTTCTTC.

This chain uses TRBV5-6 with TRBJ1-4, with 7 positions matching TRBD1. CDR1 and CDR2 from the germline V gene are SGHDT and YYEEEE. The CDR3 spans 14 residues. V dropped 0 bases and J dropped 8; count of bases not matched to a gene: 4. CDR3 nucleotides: TGTGCCAGCAGCTTGGAGGGGGCAGGGGAAAAACTGTTTTTT. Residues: CASSLEGAGEKLFF.

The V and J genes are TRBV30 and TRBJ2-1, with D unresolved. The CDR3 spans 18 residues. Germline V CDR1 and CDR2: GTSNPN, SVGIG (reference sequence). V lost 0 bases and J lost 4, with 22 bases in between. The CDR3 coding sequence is TGTGCCTGGAGTGTACGGAATAGGGATAGGGCCTTTTACAATGAGCAGTTCTTC. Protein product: CAWSVRNRDRAFYNEQFF.

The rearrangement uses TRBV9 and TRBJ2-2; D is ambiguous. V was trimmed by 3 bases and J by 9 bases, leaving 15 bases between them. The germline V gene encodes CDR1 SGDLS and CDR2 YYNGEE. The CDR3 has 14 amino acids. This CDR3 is CASSELDQTRELFF. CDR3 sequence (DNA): TGTGCCAGCAGCGAGCTAGACCAAACCCGGGAGCTGTTTTTT.

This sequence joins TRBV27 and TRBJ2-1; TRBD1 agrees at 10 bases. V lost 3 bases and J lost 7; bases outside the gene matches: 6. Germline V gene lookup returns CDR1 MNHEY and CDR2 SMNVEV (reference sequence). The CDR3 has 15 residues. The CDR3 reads CASSLPGTGVNEQFF. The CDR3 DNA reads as TGTGCCAGCAGTTTGCCCGGGACAGGGGTGAATGAGCAGTTCTTC.

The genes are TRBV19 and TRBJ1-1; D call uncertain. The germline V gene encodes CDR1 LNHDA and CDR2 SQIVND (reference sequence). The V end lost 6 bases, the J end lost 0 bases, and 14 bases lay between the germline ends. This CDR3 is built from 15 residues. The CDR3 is CASSHPTGMNTEAFF. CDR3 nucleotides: TGTGCCAGTAGCCATCCGACGGGGATGAACACTGAAGCTTTCTTT.

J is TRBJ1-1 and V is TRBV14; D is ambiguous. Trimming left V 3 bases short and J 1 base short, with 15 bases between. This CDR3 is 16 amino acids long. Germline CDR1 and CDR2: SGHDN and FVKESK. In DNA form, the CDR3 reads TGTGCCAGCAGCCACAAGTGGGAGACGGCGAACACTGAAGCTTTCTTT. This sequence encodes CASSHKWETANTEAFF.

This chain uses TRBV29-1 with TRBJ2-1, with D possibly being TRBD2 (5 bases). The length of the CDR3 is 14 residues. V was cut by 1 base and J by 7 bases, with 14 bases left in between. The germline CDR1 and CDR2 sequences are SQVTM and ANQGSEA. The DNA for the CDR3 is TGCAGCGTTGAAGGAGGGCCGCGCAAGAATGAGCAGTTCTTC. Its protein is CSVEGGPRKNEQFF.

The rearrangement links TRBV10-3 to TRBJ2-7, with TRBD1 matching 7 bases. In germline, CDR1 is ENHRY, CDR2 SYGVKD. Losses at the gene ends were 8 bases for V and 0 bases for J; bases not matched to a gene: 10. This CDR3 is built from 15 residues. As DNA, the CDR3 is TGTGCCATCCTTTCGGGAACAGGGGCCTCCTACGAGCAGTACTTC. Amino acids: CAILSGTGASYEQYF.

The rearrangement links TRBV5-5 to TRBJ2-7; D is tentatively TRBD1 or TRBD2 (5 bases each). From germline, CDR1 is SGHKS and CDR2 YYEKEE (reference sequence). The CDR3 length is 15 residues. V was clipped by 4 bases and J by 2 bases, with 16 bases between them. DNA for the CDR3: TGTGCCAGCAGCCCCGGGACCGGTATAGCCTACGAGCAGTACTTC. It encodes CASSPGTGIAYEQYF.

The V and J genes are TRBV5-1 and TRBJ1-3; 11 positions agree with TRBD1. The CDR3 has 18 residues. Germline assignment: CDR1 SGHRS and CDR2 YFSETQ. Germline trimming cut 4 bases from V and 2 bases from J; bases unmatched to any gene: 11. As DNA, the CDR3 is TGCGCCAGCAGCCCCGGGACAGGGGGGTCCCTCCCTGGAAACACCATATATTTT. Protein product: CASSPGTGGSLPGNTIYF.

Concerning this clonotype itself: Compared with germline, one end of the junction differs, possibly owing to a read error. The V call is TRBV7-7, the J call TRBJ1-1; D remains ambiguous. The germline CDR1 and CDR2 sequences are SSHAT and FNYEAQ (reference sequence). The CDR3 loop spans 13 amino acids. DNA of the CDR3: TGTGCTAGCAGCCTGGGGATGAGGACTGAAGCTTTCTTT. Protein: CASSLGMRTEAFF.